This TCR beta chain was captured by sequencing in a study of identical twins. General observations from the study: The presence of invariant MAIT and iNKT cells could partly confound analyses of zero-insertion sequences.

TCRdb recomputed calls from the 5' RACE reads with MiXCR, one row per CDR3 protein. The sample has hundreds of thousands of distinct CDR3 sequences, 9.5% seen once; the top ten hold 5.5% to 9%. This clonotype has more than one count but fewer than ten. Antigen: not known. Donors uniformly comprised healthy Caucasians. Per the germline V gene, CDR1 is LNHDA and CDR2 is SQIVND (reference sequence). This CDR3 is built from 13 residues. V was clipped by 3 bases and J by 1 base, with 6 bases between them. The same sample was also used in a study of yellow fever vaccine responses in identical twins.

Sequencing used CD8+ T cells sorted from blood. This sequence joins TRBV19 and TRBJ1-1; D is uncertain. The clonotype was recovered from a young woman in good health. The CDR3 is CASSIIGNTEAFF. CDR3 nucleotide sequence: TGTGCCAGTAGTATTATCGGGAACACTGAAGCTTTCTTT.